This TCR beta chain was observed in a study of cytomegalovirus exposure and HLA in healthy donors (dated by TCRdb to about 2017). Study-level background: An earlier analysis of approximately 590 of the donors reported 250 to 300 Gb of sequence data and around 110 million unique TCR beta sequences from 150 million to 200 million T cells. Among the roughly 370 genotyped donors, under 90% belonged to the genetic ancestry cluster associated with self-reported Caucasian donors. The study was designed to test whether signatures of past pathogen exposure could be identified by cataloging public T cell receptors. Among about 400 genotyped donors of the cohort, an average of around 250,000 unique TCR beta nucleotide sequences was sequenced per donor, of which roughly 18% were non-productive. Approximately 310 gigabases of sequencing data and approximately 84 million unique TCR sequences were included in an early release covering roughly 600 HLA-typed donors. A later genetic analysis used genome-wide SNP genotypes for 398 of the 666 donors, treating that subset as a discovery cohort. The study used immunosequencing to profile the T cell repertoires of 600 to 850 subjects and linked those repertoires to cytomegalovirus serostatus. Because of strong linkage in the cohort, roughly five DR-DQ haplotypes were treated as single units for association and clustering. The number of typed donors differed by locus: about 620-630 for A, B, C, DRB1 and DQB1; approximately 520 for DQA1; 606 for DPA1; and around 470 for DPB1. A separate validation cohort of approximately 120 different subjects was used in addition to the approximately 640-subject first cohort. The later analysis used no new phenotypic data to find candidate immune exposures, relying instead on TCR beta sequences and their occurrence across donors. HLA typing covered class I and class II loci at four-digit resolution. All discovery cohort repertoires had been generated on a single sequencing platform. Donor age, sex, ethnicity and CMV serostatus were compiled alongside the repertoire data. A later analysis re-analyzed previously published TCR beta repertoires from approximately 700 donors and added high-resolution HLA genotyping to study TCR occurrence patterns. To predict cytomegalovirus infection status, the study brought together high-throughput TCR immunosequencing, statistical association of individual TCRs with disease status, and machine learning. An earlier analysis of approximately 580 of the donors used high-throughput TCR beta sequencing to judge whether each TCR beta V gene segment behaved as functional or pseudogenic.

Its CDR3 holds 15 amino acids, cysteine through phenylalanine. CDR3 DNA is the only sequence kept; it has 45 bases, read in frame from the first base. The germline V gene supplies CDR1 KGHSH and CDR2 LQKENI. Trimming takes 0 bases from V and 1 base from J, and the germline ends sit 9 bases apart. Beyond this particular receptor, the publication reports: Because counts were too low, 15 to 20 rarely observed V segments, including chromosome 9 orphons, were excluded from the earlier analysis of 500 to 700 of the donors. Some IMGT-functional V segments, including TRBV6-2 and TRBV6-3, could not be told apart with the 87-base-pair reads, so those segments were excluded. According to a later analysis, TCR association rates differed among HLA loci, with DRB1 alleles showing the most associated TCRs and HLA-C alleles showing the fewest. An association between a missense DCLRE1C variant and V-gene and J-gene trimming of TCR beta chains was found in a later genetic analysis and replicated in an independent cohort. Linkage disequilibrium might explain the correlated functional status among segregating V segments, but an unknown experimental factor could not be ruled out. CMV serostatus was the only immune exposure information available for the cohort. Because some donors lacked HLA typing at each locus, the association tests relied only on the typed subset. A further reported finding was that TCR beta sequences accurately predicted the HLA-A and HLA-B alleles for most subjects in the first cohort. A later analysis reported that several top co-occurrence clusters appeared linked to parvovirus B19, influenza, CMV and Epstein-Barr virus. In an earlier analysis of about 600 of the donors, most TCR beta V segments appeared in productive rearrangements about 90% or about 30% of the time, broadly matching IMGT annotations. Sequencing depth was assumed to be roughly uniform across donors in the presence/absence analyses, though that assumption may not hold. Specific HLA alleles were associated with 15,000 to 20,000 TCR beta sequences at a false discovery rate of 0.05 in a later analysis. In vitro tests confirmed that a few of the cytomegalovirus-associated TCR beta chains recognize cytomegalovirus antigens. While some public TCRs were present in many individuals, most TCR sequences turned up only very rarely across donors. The authors suggested that the approach could potentially be extended to other disease states and immunological phenotypes. This cohort had only TCR beta chains sequenced, and the lack of alpha or paired-chain data limited which features could be detected. The study gave a list of roughly 150 TCR beta chains associated with cytomegalovirus. The sequencing pipeline was judged likely to have produced a cluster of highly shared sequence variants as a technical artifact. A later genetic analysis reported fewer N-insertions in productive TCRs among donors in an Asian-associated ancestry cluster than the roughly 700-donor mean. In a later analysis, HLA-associated TCR beta chains showed more clonal expansion and lower generation probabilities than non-associated chains that were equally common. When HLA alleles, especially DR and DQ, strongly co-occurred, TCR associations were difficult to assign to individual alleles. Most CMV-associated TCR beta chains appeared to be HLA-restricted in a later analysis, and the HLA associations seemed to be driven largely by CMV exposure. The classifier was reported to diagnose cytomegalovirus status with high specificity and sensitivity in both the original cohort and the validation cohort.

Worth noting for this clone: No antigen is known for it. Per-nucleotide qualities are absent, and no much larger clonotype sits a single base away.

The method was the immunoSEQ multiplex PCR assay. A mixture of 60 forward primers for TCR Vbeta segments and 13 reverse primers for TCR Jbeta segments was used in the multiplex PCR. Amplification of the CDR3 region of rearranged TCR beta genes was performed with a multiplex PCR assay on genomic DNA. Amplified TCR beta libraries were sequenced as 87-base-pair reads on the Illumina HiSeq System. The original pipeline was this. A later analysis counted approximately 76 million unique TCR beta chains across the 670 or so repertoires, and around 9.9 million of these chains were shared by at least two donors. Raw reads were error-corrected and collapsed into unique sequences with a nearest-neighbor algorithm that merged closely related sequences to remove PCR and sequencing errors. To assign V, D and J gene segments, CDR3 sequences were aligned to IMGT reference sequences. For a sequence to be retained, a match of at least six nucleotides was required to both a V gene segment and a J gene segment. Rearrangements were classified as productive when the CDR3 lacked stop codons and remained in frame with V and J, and all other rearrangements were classified as non-productive. CDR3 was defined according to IMGT convention as the region running from the second conserved V-encoded cysteine to the conserved J-encoded phenylalanine. The earlier analysis of a few hundred of the donors excluded sequences that lacked an unambiguous match to a single V gene segment. In an earlier analysis of roughly 500 of the donors, V segments were called functional above 56.7% productive rearrangements and were called segregating when the between-donor standard deviation exceeded 5%. To diagnose cytomegalovirus status from the catalog of TCR beta chain sequences, a statistical classification framework was built. V and J gene assignment, in a later analysis, came from comparing TCR nucleotide sequences with IMGT/GENE-DB human TR gene sequences. A later analysis assigned CDR3 sequences and most-parsimonious VDJ recombination scenarios with the TCRdist pipeline. In a later analysis, each TCR beta chain was defined by its CDR3 amino acid sequence together with its V-gene family, and reads without a unique V-gene family were excluded. In a later analysis, fewer than 600 highly shared, low-generation-probability nucleotide sequences were removed to address suspected cross-contamination and a sequencing artifact. In a later analysis, a clonal expansion index for each public chain was calculated from normalized within-repertoire ranks of inferred template counts. In a later analysis, generation probabilities were computed with a VDJ recombination model fitted to out-of-frame rearrangements, and the resulting probabilities were checked against IGoR. Hypergeometric tests were used in a later analysis to score TCR-TCR, TCR-HLA and TCR-CMV co-occurrence, with a repertoire-size bias correction applied to the TCR pairs. A later analysis estimated false discovery rates by permuting HLA or CMV assignments 20 times. In a later analysis, co-occurring TCRs were grouped using DBSCAN, with TCRdist sequence similarity added in when clustering inside HLA-allele-positive subsets. Repertoires with fewer than 30,000 or more than 120,000 public chains were left out of co-occurrence clustering, as were five repertoires with anomalous nucleotide sharing. The table comes from immuneACCESS by way of TCRdb, which keeps in-frame sequences with V and J called. Part of the clones is missing from these tables; in studies checked, under half for an unresolved V gene and the rest for unknown reasons. D and trimming come from the DNA, and the V and J calls and clone size come from that table. The sample contains fewer than 150,000 clones, about 80% of them found a single time. The ten largest make up 3.5% to 5% of the sample.

The cohort consisted of 650 to 850 healthy bone marrow donors. All cohort members were sampled while nominally healthy, although unrecorded immune exposures were likely present. The donor tested CMV seropositive and was one of the 289 seropositive cohort members. Each donor provided a peripheral blood sample, and peripheral blood mononuclear cells were used for TCR beta sequencing. The Qiagen DNeasy Blood Extraction Kit was used to extract genomic DNA from the blood cell samples. The origin of this receptor is a man aged 35 to 55 in good health and CMV-seropositive. The sequencing input was PBMCs. Recombination joined TRBV18 with TRBJ1-1; a tentative D call is TRBD1 (5 bases match). CDR3 reads: CASSPPRGGNTEAFF. The nucleotide sequence is given as TGTGCCAGCTCACCACCGAGGGGAGGGAACACTGAAGCTTTCTTT. The reference TRBV18 and TRBJ1-1 proteins fill in what lies around the CDR3, so the full variable domain reads NAGVMQNPRHLVRRRGQEARLRCSPMKGHSHVYWYRQLPEEGLKFMVYLQKENIIDESGMPKERFSAEFPKEGPSILRIQQVVRGDSAAYFCASSPPRGGNTEAFFGQGTRLTVV.